Shown below are 14 T cell receptor beta chains from a single sample sequenced in a study of regulatory T cells in long-lasting Graves disease. TCR beta libraries were built with iRepertoire HTBI primers and Arm-PCR of CDR3 regions. TCRdb reprocessed the multiplex PCR reads with MiXCR, giving one entry per CDR3 protein. The sample yields around 450,000 distinct CDR3 sequences, roughly a fifth seen once. Regarding time point: persistent/refractory GD, antithyroid drugs over 5 years with positive TRAb. PBMC-derived RNA was used for the TCR library. The source material was peripheral blood mononuclear cells (PBMCs), sampled when the disease was refractory, from a patient treated with antithyroid drugs. Source of these receptors: a female donor with Graves disease.

The table lists this clonotype with many counts. The rearrangement joins TRBV12-3 or TRBV12-4 to TRBJ2-7; the match to TRBD1 covers 7 bases. V dropped 6 bases and J dropped 6; count of bases not matched to a gene: 11. CDR3 length: 14 residues. Here the CDR3 DNA reads TGTGCCAGCAGCCGGACAGGAGAAGGAGCCGAGCAGTACTTC. Its protein is CASSRTGEGAEQYF.

This clonotype was found a few times. This sequence joins TRBV28 and TRBJ1-1; D is perhaps TRBD1 (5 bases). The germline gives CDR1 MDHEN, CDR2 SYDVKM. Trimming took 7 bases from V and 4 from J, leaving 13 bases between them. CDR3 length: 13 amino acids. CDR3 nucleotide sequence: TGTGCCAGCACCGCTGAGGGGATCACTGAAGCTTTCTTT. Translation gives CASTAEGITEAFF. Filled out from reference TRBV28 and TRBJ1-1, the complete variable domain reads DVKVTQSSRYLVKRTGEKVFLECVQDMDHENMFWYRQDPGLGLRLIYFSYDVKMKEKGDIPEGYSVSREKKERFSLILESASTNQTSMYLCASTAEGITEAFFGQGTRLTVV.

The CDR3 here is CASSYSRDSSGANVLTF. The CDR3 nucleotides are TGTGCCAGCAGTTACTCAAGGGATAGCTCTGGGGCCAACGTCCTGACTTTC. V usage is TRBV6-5 and J usage is TRBJ2-6, with no clear D. Per germline, CDR1 MNHEY and CDR2 SVGAGI. V was shortened by 0 bases and J by 0 bases, with 9 bases between the two germline ends. This CDR3 contains 17 residues.

Comment on this clonotype: A read error may produce the germline difference seen at one junction end. The chain is built from TRBV9 and TRBJ2-6, with D perhaps matching TRBD2 (7 bases). Looked up from germline, CDR1 is SGDLS and CDR2 is YYNGEE. CDR3 size: 18 residues. The CDR3 is CASSVVGGPSSGANILTF. DNA of the CDR3: TGTGCCAGCAGCGTAGTGGGGGGGCCAAGCTCTGGGGCCAACATCCTGACTTTC.

This clonotype was seen a handful of times. The genes are TRBV19 and TRBJ1-5; D is possibly TRBD1 (5 bases). Per germline, CDR1 LNHDA and CDR2 SQIVND (reference sequence). V was cut by 5 bases and J by 4 bases, with 18 bases left in between. The CDR3 has 16 residues. CDR3 residues: CASSSPPGISNQPQHF. CDR3 nucleotide sequence: TGTGCCAGTAGTTCGCCCCCAGGGATCTCAAATCAGCCCCAGCATTTT.

This clonotype was seen just once. Possible read error: a much larger clone is one base away. J is TRBJ1-5 and V is TRBV19, with 7 bases aligning to TRBD1. Germline loops: CDR1 LNHDA, CDR2 SQIVND (reference sequence). The CDR3 loop spans 17 amino acids. The CDR3 sequence: CASSTPQTGYGNQPRHF. The CDR3 DNA sequence: TGTGCCAGTAGTACCCCTCAGACAGGGTATGGAAATCAGCCCCGGCATTTT.

This clonotype was seen at least ten times. The chain recombines TRBV7-2 with TRBJ1-1; no clear D gene. The ends were cut back, 4 bases at V and 1 base at J, with 10 bases in the middle. This CDR3 is built from 14 residues. The germline CDR1 and CDR2 sequences are SGHTA and FQGNSA. The CDR3 here is CASSSRGQNTEAFF. CDR3 nucleotides: TGTGCCAGCAGCTCTCGGGGTCAGAACACTGAAGCTTTCTTT.

This clonotype appeared many times. The CDR3 is CASSGAGGTVLTF. The CDR3 DNA reads as TGTGCCAGCAGTGGGGCAGGGGGCACCGTCCTGACTTTC. The chain is built from TRBV28 and TRBJ2-6, with 8 bases that match TRBD1. V shed 5 bases, J shed 12 bases, and the junction held 6 bases outside the gene matches. This CDR3 region has 13 residues. Germline CDR1 reads MDHEN; CDR2 reads SYDVKM.

This clonotype was seen once. A much larger clone lies a single base off, so this may be a read error. V and J are TRBV28 and TRBJ1-3; D may be TRBD1 (5 bases). This CDR3 is 13 amino acids long. The germline V gene has CDR1 MDHEN and CDR2 SYDVKM. The CDR3 DNA reads as TGTGCCAGCACAATGCAGGGTGGAGACACCATATATTTT. Translation: CASTMQGGDTIYF.

This clonotype was picked up a small number of times. The chain uses TRBV20-1 and TRBJ2-5; a weak D match, TRBD2 (5 bases). V lost 6 bases to trimming and J lost 2 bases, with 16 bases between them. Germline V gene data show CDR1 as DFQATT and CDR2 as SNEGSKA (reference sequence). This CDR3 spans 14 amino acids. The CDR3 DNA follows: TGCAGTGCCTGGACTCGGGGTAAACAAGAGACCCAGTACTTC. Its protein product is CSAWTRGKQETQYF.

The table lists this clonotype with many counts. The chain uses TRBV28 and TRBJ1-2, with 8 bases lining up with TRBD1. Trimming removed 6 bases from V and 4 bases from J; junction bases left unmatched: 7. Germline lookup yields CDR1 MDHEN and CDR2 SYDVKM. The CDR3 sequence is 14 residues long. The CDR3 here is CASSSQGAGYGYTF. Here the CDR3 DNA reads TGTGCCAGCAGCTCTCAGGGGGCGGGCTATGGCTACACCTTC.

This clonotype was counted only a few times. The J gene is TRBJ2-2, the V gene TRBV27, with D possibly matching TRBD1 (6 bases). The V and J ends lost 3 bases and 3 bases respectively, with 11 bases between them. The germline V gene has CDR1 MNHEY and CDR2 SMNVEV (reference sequence). CDR3 length: 15 residues. The CDR3 loop is CASSFLDRYTGELFF. The CDR3 region has the DNA TGTGCCAGCAGTTTCCTGGACAGATACACCGGGGAGCTGTTTTTT.

Concerning this clonotype: A far bigger clonotype differs at one base, so this is likely a read error. The V gene is TRBV12-3 or TRBV12-4, the J gene TRBJ2-7; 8 nucleotides agree with TRBD2. Near its end, the DNA agrees better with TRBJ2-5, so the J call may be wrong. The CDR3 covers 15 residues. The DNA of the CDR3 is TGTGCCAGCAGCCCATACGGGAGGGGTGGGGGGACCCAGTACTTC. This gives the protein CASSPYGRGGGTQYF.

This chain links TRBV10-3 with TRBJ2-7; 11 bases map to TRBD2. After removal of 3 bases from V and 3 bases from J, the junction contained 10 bases not matched to a gene. The CDR3 spans 17 residues. Germline V CDR1 and CDR2: ENHRY, SYGVKD. The CDR3 DNA sequence: TGTGCCATCAGTGACTCCATAGCGGGGGGGTCCGTCTACGAGCAGTACTTC. Translation: CAISDSIAGGSVYEQYF.